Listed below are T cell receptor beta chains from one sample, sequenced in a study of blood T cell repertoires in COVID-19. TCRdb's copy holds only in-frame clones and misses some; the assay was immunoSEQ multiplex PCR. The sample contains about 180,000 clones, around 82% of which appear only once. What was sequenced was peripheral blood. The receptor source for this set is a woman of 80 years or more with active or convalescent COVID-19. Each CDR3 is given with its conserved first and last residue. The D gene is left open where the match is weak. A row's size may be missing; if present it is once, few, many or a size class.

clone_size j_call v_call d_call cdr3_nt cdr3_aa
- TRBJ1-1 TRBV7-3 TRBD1 TGTGCCAGCAGCTTACAGGGGGACACTGAAGCTTTCTTT CASSLQGDTEAFF
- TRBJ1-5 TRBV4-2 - TGTGCCAGCAGCCAAGAAAGAATGTTAGATCAGCCCCAGCATTTT CASSQERMLDQPQHF
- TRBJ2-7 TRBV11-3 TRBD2 TGTGCCAGCAGCCGAGGGACTAGCGGGTCCTACGAGCAGTACTTC CASSRGTSGSYEQYF
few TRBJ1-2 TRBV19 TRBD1 TGTGCCAGTAGTATAAGCGTTGGGACAGGGGACGGCTACACCTTC CASSISVGTGDGYTF
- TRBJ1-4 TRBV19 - TGTGCCAGTAGTAAAGGGAGCGGAACTAATGAAAAACTGTTTTTT CASSKGSGTNEKLFF
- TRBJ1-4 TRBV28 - TGTGCCAGCAGTCCACCCCCAGGGGAAGAAAAACTGTTTTTT CASSPPPGEEKLFF
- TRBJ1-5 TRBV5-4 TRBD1 TGTGCCAGCAGCTTGAATCCAGGGGGGAATCAGCCCCAGCATTTT CASSLNPGGNQPQHF
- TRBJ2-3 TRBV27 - TGTGCCAGCAGTTTACTCGTTGAGGAGGGGAGCACAGATACGCAGTATTTT CASSLLVEEGSTDTQYF
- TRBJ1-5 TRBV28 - TGTGCCAGCAGTTTATTCCATCCGGCCCAGCATTTT CASSLFHPAQHF
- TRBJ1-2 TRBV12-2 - TGTGCAAGTCGCATCATTCCCCCTGTCCCCCGTGGGACTCGGTATGGCTACACCTTC CASRIIPPVPRGTRYGYTF
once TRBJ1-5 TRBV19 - TGTGCCAGTAGTATATCCGGGAGCAATCAGCCCCAGCATTTT CASSISGSNQPQHF